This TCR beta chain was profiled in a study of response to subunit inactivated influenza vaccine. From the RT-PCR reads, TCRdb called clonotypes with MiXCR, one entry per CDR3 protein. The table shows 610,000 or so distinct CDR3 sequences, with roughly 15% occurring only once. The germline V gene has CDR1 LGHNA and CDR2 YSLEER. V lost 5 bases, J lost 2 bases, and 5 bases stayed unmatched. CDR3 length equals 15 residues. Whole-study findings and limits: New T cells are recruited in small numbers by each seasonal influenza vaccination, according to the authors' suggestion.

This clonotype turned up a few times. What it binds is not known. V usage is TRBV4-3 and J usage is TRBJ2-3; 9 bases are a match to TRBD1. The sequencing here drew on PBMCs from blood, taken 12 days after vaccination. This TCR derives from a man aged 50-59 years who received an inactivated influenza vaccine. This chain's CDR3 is CASSADRGYTDTQYF. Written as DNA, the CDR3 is TGCGCCAGCAGCGCGGACAGGGGATACACAGATACGCAGTATTTT.